This T cell receptor beta chain was identified during a study of T-cell reconstitution after alpha-beta-depleted transplantation in children. Construction of the TCRbeta library involved unique molecular identifiers. TCRdb used MiXCR to reprocess the PCR reads, holding one entry per CDR3 protein. The table has 380,000 or so distinct CDR3 sequences, 10% to 15% seen once. Germline loops: CDR1 LNHNV, CDR2 YYDKDF (reference sequence). The CDR3 loop spans 15 amino acids. Trimming cost V 3 bases and J 7 bases; bases outside gene matches: 9. This chain uses TRBV15 with TRBJ2-1, with 7 bases matching TRBD2. The sequencing used PBMCs, collected from the stem cell graft. The clonotype comes from a human donor who donated a stem cell graft to a child with Fanconi anemia. The CDR3: CATSRIGLDENEQFF. In DNA form, the CDR3 reads TGTGCCACCAGCAGGATAGGACTAGACGAGAATGAGCAGTTCTTC.